Below are 21 T cell receptor beta chains sequenced from a single sample in a study of T cells in Graves' hyperthyroidism and ophthalmopathy. Template material for amplifying TCR beta CDR3 regions consisted of RNA transcripts. HTBI primers were used for first-round RT-PCR of the TCR CDR3. MiXCR was run by TCRdb on the multiplex PCR reads, yielding one entry per CDR3 protein. In the table there are approximately 590,000 distinct CDR3 sequences, roughly 50% of which are singletons. The sequenced sample was peripheral blood or thyroid tissue (not recorded which). These receptors came from a woman younger than 30 with Graves' hyperthyroidism.

The chain combines TRBV2 with TRBJ1-4; no definite D call. The CDR3 extends over 13 amino acids. Per germline, CDR1 SNHLY and CDR2 FYNNEI. V dropped 2 bases and J dropped 6 bases, with 7 bases sitting between them. The CDR3, as DNA: TGTGCCAGCAGTGAACTGACCGATGAAAAACTGTTTTTT. Its protein product is CASSELTDEKLFF.

This clonotype was picked up a small number of times. This chain connects TRBV20-1 to TRBJ2-7; TRBD2 aligns across 9 bases. The CDR3 spans 15 residues. V was clipped by 3 bases and J by 4 bases; unmatched bases: 10. Germline CDR1 reads DFQATT; CDR2 reads SNEGSKA (reference sequence). The DNA of the CDR3 is TGCAGTGCTAGGTCAGGATCTAGCGGGATGTACGAGCAGTACTTC. This encodes CSARSGSSGMYEQYF.

In regard to this clonotype: A much larger clone lies a single base off, so this may be a read error. The chain links TRBV10-3 to TRBJ1-1; D might be TRBD1 (5 bases). Deletions cut 5 bases from V and 3 bases from J, with 16 bases between. Germline values: CDR1 ENHRY, CDR2 SYGVKD. CDR3 length: 15 amino acids. This chain's CDR3 is CAISIDGGEDTEAFF. CDR3 bases: TGTGCCATCAGTATCGATGGGGGAGAGGACACTGAAGCTTTCTTT.

The V gene is TRBV11-1, the J gene TRBJ1-6; tentatively, D is TRBD1 (5 bases). The CDR3 spans 16 residues. CDR1 is SGHAT, CDR2 FQDESV, per germline (reference sequence). V was shortened by 7 bases and J by 9 bases, with 22 bases between the two germline ends. CDR3 coding DNA: TGTGCCAGCACCCTTGGAGAGGGGAAAAGGCGTTCACCCCTCCACTTT. It encodes CASTLGEGKRRSPLHF. The full variable domain, rest sourced from reference TRBV11-1 and TRBJ1-6, is EAEVAQSPRYKITEKSQAVAFWCDPISGHATLYWYRQILGQGPELLVQFQDESVVDDSQLPKDRFSAERLKGVDSTLKIQPAELGDSAMYLCASTLGEGKRRSPLHFGNGTRLTVT.

This clonotype showed up just a few times. This chain uses TRBV9 with TRBJ1-1; weak D call: TRBD1 (5 bases). Germline-derived CDR1 and CDR2 are SGDLS and YYNGEE. The CDR3 length is 15 residues. V shed 5 bases and J shed 3 bases, with 17 bases lying between them. CDR3 in DNA: TGTGCCAGCAGTCAACCAGGGCCGAGGTACACTGAAGCTTTCTTT. Its protein product is CASSQPGPRYTEAFF.

This clonotype showed up many times. The chain combines TRBV10-1 with TRBJ2-7; D is perhaps TRBD2 (7 bases). There are 14 residues in the CDR3. Germline V gene data show CDR1 as WNHNN and CDR2 as SYGVQD (reference sequence). Between the trimmed V and J ends, which lost 2 bases and 3 bases, there was a span of 11 bases. CDR3 amino acids: CASSEGGGSYEQYF. The CDR3 DNA reads as TGCGCCAGCAGTGAGGGGGGCGGGAGCTACGAGCAGTACTTC.

The genes are TRBV24-1 and TRBJ1-4; no definite D call. Per germline, CDR1 KGHDR and CDR2 SFDVKD. This CDR3 has 14 residues. V lost 3 bases to trimming and J lost 4 bases, with 8 bases between them. The CDR3 sequence is CATSDPGNNEKLFF. The CDR3 DNA sequence: TGTGCCACCAGTGATCCGGGGAATAATGAAAAACTGTTTTTT.

The chain links TRBV29-1 to TRBJ2-7; TRBD1 is a possible D gene (5 bases). CDR3 length: 14 amino acids. The germline gives CDR1 SQVTM, CDR2 ANQGSEA. V was trimmed by 6 bases and J by 2 bases, leaving 17 bases between them. The CDR3 sequence: CSVSDPGWPYEQYF. The DNA for the CDR3 is TGCAGCGTGAGTGATCCAGGGTGGCCCTACGAGCAGTACTTC.

The chain employs TRBV20-1 and TRBJ1-1; D is ambiguous. The ends were cut back, 6 bases at V and 0 bases at J, with 14 bases in the middle. Germline CDR1 DFQATT, CDR2 SNEGSKA (reference sequence). The CDR3 runs 14 residues. CDR3 DNA sequence: TGCAGTGCAGAATTTGGGAGCATGAACACTGAAGCTTTCTTT. This translates into CSAEFGSMNTEAFF.

Points on this clonotype: A much larger clone lies one base from this, so it may be a read error. The V and J genes are TRBV29-1 and TRBJ2-7; 10 bases align to TRBD1. CDR3 length: 15 amino acids. Trimming removed 8 bases from V and 2 bases from J; junction bases left unmatched: 12. Germline loops: CDR1 SQVTM, CDR2 ANQGSEA. Written as DNA, the CDR3 is TGCAGCATCGCATTCGGACAGGGGGTGACCTACGAGCAGTACTTC. This gives the protein CSIAFGQGVTYEQYF.

Remarks on this clonotype: Just one base apart from a much larger clone, this may be a read error. This chain connects TRBV15 to TRBJ1-6; D gene uncertain. The germline V gene encodes CDR1 LNHNV and CDR2 YYDKDF (reference sequence). This CDR3 spans 14 amino acids. CDR3 sequence reads: CATSKPLNNSPPHF. CDR3 in DNA: TGTGCCACCAGCAAGCCTCTAAATAATTCACCCCCCCACTTT.

This clonotype has a handful of counts. J is TRBJ1-4 and V is TRBV7-9; D might be TRBD1 (6 bases). The CDR3 is 16 amino acids. Per germline, CDR1 SEHNR and CDR2 FQNEAQ (reference sequence). Trimming left V 5 bases short and J 5 bases short, with 18 bases between. The CDR3: CASSDERWGGNEKLFF. In DNA form, the CDR3 reads TGTGCCAGCAGCGACGAACGTTGGGGGGGCAATGAAAAACTGTTTTTT.

This chain connects TRBV2 to TRBJ2-3; 7 positions agree with TRBD1. This CDR3 contains 13 residues. Germline V gives CDR1 SNHLY, CDR2 FYNNEI. V lost 6 bases to trimming and J lost 2 bases; unmatched junction nucleotides: 2. The CDR3 region has the DNA TGTGCCAGCAGAGACAGGGCCACAGATACGCAGTATTTT. Protein product: CASRDRATDTQYF. Using reference TRBV2 and TRBJ2-3 for the parts outside the CDR3, the full variable domain is EPEVTQTPSHQVTQMGQEVILRCVPISNHLYFYWYRQILGQKVEFLVSFYNNEISEKSEIFDDQFSVERPDGSNFTLKIRSTKLEDSAMYFCASRDRATDTQYFGPGTRLTVL.

This chain links TRBV6-1 with TRBJ1-2, with D hard to call. Per the germline V gene, CDR1 is MNHNS and CDR2 is SASEGT. V shed 3 bases and J shed 8 bases, with 7 bases lying between them. The length of the CDR3 is 11 residues. For the CDR3, the DNA is TGTGCCAGCAGTGATAGTTGGGGCTACACCTTC. Translated, it gives CASSDSWGYTF.

Concerning this clonotype: An end of the junction differs from the germline gene, which may be a read error. This chain connects TRBV7-2 to TRBJ1-4; D uncertain. This CDR3 has 15 amino acids. Germline V gene sequence: CDR1 SGHTA, CDR2 FQGNSA. The CDR3 here is CASCLSVVRPEKLFF. Here the CDR3 DNA reads TGTGCCAGCTGCTTATCCGTGGTCAGACCTGAAAAACTGTTTTTT. Variable domain in full (rest from reference TRBV7-2 and TRBJ1-4): GAGVSQSPSNKVTEKGKDVELRCDPISGHTALYWYRQSLGQGLEFLIYFQGNSAPDKSGLPSDRFSAERTGGSVSTLTIQRTQQEDSAVYLCASCLSVVRPEKLFFGSGTQLSVL.

Only a few counts were recorded for this clonotype. The J gene is TRBJ2-7, the V gene TRBV14; D is undetermined. CDR1 is SGHDN and CDR2 is FVKESK in the germline V gene. V lost 1 base and J lost 1, with 8 bases in between. The CDR3 totals 14 residues. CDR3 amino acids: CASSQVQPSYEQYF. In DNA, the CDR3 is TGTGCCAGCAGCCAAGTCCAGCCTTCCTACGAGCAGTACTTC.

This clonotype was picked up a small number of times. The chain couples TRBV9 to TRBJ2-7; D remains unclear. The V gene's germline CDR1 is SGDLS and CDR2 YYNGEE. V lost 1 base, J lost 7 bases, and 12 bases lay in between. This CDR3 is 13 amino acids long. The CDR3 nucleotides are TGTGCCAGCAGCGTATCTTACGTGGGAGAGCAGTACTTC. Residues: CASSVSYVGEQYF.

The chain links TRBV2 to TRBJ1-3; D remains ambiguous. The CDR3 has 15 residues. Trimming left V 1 base short and J 2 bases short, with 9 bases between. Per germline, CDR1 SNHLY and CDR2 FYNNEI. The CDR3: CASSEEVGAGNTIYF. The CDR3 DNA sequence: TGTGCCAGCAGTGAAGAGGTGGGAGCTGGAAACACCATATATTTT.

The CDR3 reads CATSSPGTEQETQYF. The CDR3 DNA is TGTGCCACCAGCAGCCCAGGGACTGAGCAAGAGACCCAGTACTTC. The V and J genes are TRBV15 and TRBJ2-5, with D maybe TRBD2 (6 bases). The CDR3 is made up of 15 amino acids. CDR1 and CDR2 from the germline V gene are LNHNV and YYDKDF (reference sequence). Deletions cut 3 bases from V and 2 bases from J, with 13 bases between.

V usage is TRBV25-1 and J usage is TRBJ1-4; tentatively, D is TRBD1 (6 bases). The V gene's germline CDR1 is MGHDK and CDR2 SYGVNS. This CDR3 is 15 amino acids long. V was pared by 6 bases and J by 5 bases, with 16 bases between. DNA for the CDR3: TGTGCCAGCAGCCTTCAGGGGTTACGGAATGAAAAACTGTTTTTT. Translation: CASSLQGLRNEKLFF.

This clonotype was observed once. V and J are TRBV7-9 and TRBJ1-2; D call uncertain. Trimming cost V 6 bases and J 3 bases, with 11 bases left between them. CDR1 and CDR2 from the germline V gene are SEHNR and FQNEAQ (reference sequence). CDR3 length: 13 residues. The CDR3 sequence is CASREGTDYGYTF. The DNA for the CDR3 is TGTGCCAGCAGAGAAGGCACGGACTATGGCTACACCTTC.